These 16 T cell receptor beta chains were sequenced from one sample in a study of T cells in localized non-small cell lung cancer. Produced via immunoSEQ multiplex PCR; TCRdb's table is partial and in-frame only. The sample includes about 72,000 clones, about 81% of them seen just once. Source: peripheral blood, taken before any cancer treatment. The receptors were gathered from a female donor older than 55 with stage I lung adenocarcinoma.

The rearrangement links TRBV7-6 to TRBJ1-4, with a possible D match to TRBD1 (6 bases). The V gene lost 6 bases and the J gene lost 7 bases, with 18 bases spanning the gap. CDR1 is SGHVS and CDR2 is FNYEAQ in the germline V gene. This CDR3 contains 15 residues. CDR3: CASSVSGGHGEKLFF. CDR3 DNA sequence: TGTGCCAGCAGTGTAAGCGGGGGGCACGGTGAAAAACTGTTTTTT.

The DNA of the CDR3 is TGTGCCAGCAGCTTAACAGGGGAGTCCTACACCTTC. Its translation is CASSLTGESYTF. The rearrangement uses TRBV7-3 and TRBJ1-2; D is possibly TRBD1 (5 bases). This CDR3 has 12 residues. CDR1 is SGHTA and CDR2 is FQGTGA in the germline V gene. Trimming left V 0 bases short and J 10 bases short, with 9 bases between.

This chain links TRBV28 with TRBJ1-2; the D gene is possibly TRBD1 (5 bases). This CDR3 region has 19 residues. V lost 6 bases and J lost 2, with 28 bases in between. The germline V gene encodes CDR1 MDHEN and CDR2 SYDVKM. The CDR3: CASSPHGQGGGELNYGYTF. The CDR3 nucleotides are TGTGCCAGCAGCCCGCATGGGCAGGGTGGAGGGGAGTTGAACTATGGCTACACCTTC.

V gene TRBV5-6 combines with J gene TRBJ1-2; D ambiguous. The V and J ends lost 2 bases and 8 bases respectively, with 16 bases between them. This CDR3 spans 14 amino acids. Germline values: CDR1 SGHDT, CDR2 YYEEEE. CDR3: CASSFGVAVVGYTF. DNA for the CDR3: TGTGCCAGCAGCTTTGGGGTCGCGGTGGTCGGCTACACCTTC.

The V and J genes are TRBV10-2 and TRBJ2-7; maybe TRBD2 (6 bases). V lost 3 bases to trimming and J lost 0 bases, with 12 bases between them. The CDR3 is made up of 15 amino acids. Looked up from germline, CDR1 is WSHSY and CDR2 is SAAADI. CDR3 in DNA: TGCGCCAGCAGTGATACCAGGCGGGGCTCCTACGAGCAGTACTTC. Translated, it gives CASSDTRRGSYEQYF.

The rearrangement links TRBV7-3 to TRBJ2-1; D not certain. Germline loops: CDR1 SGHTA, CDR2 FQGTGA. The V end lost 5 bases, the J end lost 0 bases, and 8 bases lay between the germline ends. The CDR3 sequence is 14 residues long. CDR3 in DNA: TGTGCCAGCAGCCCTTCTAGCTCCTACAATGAGCAGTTCTTC. Its translation: CASSPSSSYNEQFF.

This chain joins TRBV6-1 and TRBJ2-3, with a weak D call TRBD2 (5 bases). Germline CDR1 MNHNS, CDR2 SASEGT. The CDR3 consists of 16 residues. Trimming cost V 4 bases and J 1 base, with 15 bases left between them. Written as DNA, the CDR3 is TGTGCCAGCAGTGCCAGACCTCTGAGGGGCACAGATACGCAGTATTTT. Its protein is CASSARPLRGTDTQYF.

V usage is TRBV11-2 and J usage is TRBJ2-5; 8 nucleotides match TRBD2. Trimming took 3 bases from V and 2 from J; bases not matched to a gene: 2. Germline-derived CDR1 and CDR2 are SGHAT and FQNNGV. The CDR3 sequence is 14 residues long. CDR3 in amino acids: CASSFTSGQETQYF. CDR3 DNA: TGTGCCAGCAGCTTTACTAGCGGACAAGAGACCCAGTACTTC. Combining the CDR3 with reference TRBV11-2 and TRBJ2-5 gives the whole variable domain EAGVAQSPRYKIIEKRQSVAFWCNPISGHATLYWYQQILGQGPKLLIQFQNNGVVDDSQLPKDRFSAERLKGVDSTLKIQPAKLEDSAVYLCASSFTSGQETQYFGPGTRLLVL.

The gene calls are TRBV11-3 and TRBJ2-1; 7 bases fit TRBD2. CDR3 length equals 15 residues. CDR1 is SGHNT, CDR2 YENEEA, per germline. V lost 6 bases, J lost 7 bases, and 12 bases stayed unmatched. In DNA, the CDR3 is TGTGCCAGCAGGTACGGACTCGCGGGGGATAATGAGCAGTTCTTC. This encodes CASRYGLAGDNEQFF.

The chain links TRBV7-2 to TRBJ2-7; possibly TRBD2 for D (6 bases). CDR3 size: 15 residues. CDR1 is SGHTA, CDR2 FQGNSA, per germline. V was trimmed by 5 bases and J by 3 bases, leaving 17 bases between them. Written as DNA, the CDR3 is TGTGCCAGCAGCCTATACCTATCCGGGGGCTACGAGCAGTACTTC. Its protein product is CASSLYLSGGYEQYF.

In the case of this clone: At the DNA level, this CDR3 is encoded by other sequences in the same sample as well. The J gene is TRBJ1-1, the V gene TRBV7-2; D is perhaps TRBD1 (5 bases). Germline assignment: CDR1 SGHTA and CDR2 FQGNSA. Trimming shortened V by 3 bases and J by 2 bases, and 7 bases separated the two germline ends. The CDR3 is made up of 13 amino acids. Here the CDR3 DNA reads TGTGCCAGCAGCTTGACAGAAAACACTGAAGCTTTCTTT. This encodes CASSLTENTEAFF.

The chain couples TRBV15 to TRBJ1-5, with 7 bases matching TRBD1. After removal of 3 bases from V and 1 base from J, the junction contained 15 bases not matched to a gene. Germline V CDR1 and CDR2: LNHNV, YYDKDF (reference sequence). This CDR3 spans 19 amino acids. The CDR3: CATSSSFWPGTASNQPQHF. In DNA form, the CDR3 reads TGTGCCACCAGCAGCTCTTTTTGGCCGGGGACAGCGAGCAATCAGCCCCAGCATTTT.

This clone was seen a single time. CDR3 protein: CASSSGGFTGSQETQYF. In DNA, the CDR3 is TGCGCCAGCAGCTCCGGAGGATTCACGGGGTCCCAAGAGACCCAGTACTTC. The chain employs TRBV5-1 and TRBJ2-5, with D perhaps matching TRBD2 (5 bases). There are 17 residues in the CDR3. Trimming stripped 3 bases from V and 1 base from J, with 19 bases between. The germline gives CDR1 SGHRS, CDR2 YFSETQ.

The chain employs TRBV7-9 and TRBJ2-7, with TRBD2 identical over 10 bases. Germline loops: CDR1 SEHNR, CDR2 FQNEAQ (reference sequence). The J segment lost 3 bases and the V segment lost 5 bases, leaving 7 bases of the junction unmatched. The CDR3 runs to 15 residues. CDR3 residues: CASSPTSGTIYEQYF. The CDR3 DNA follows: TGTGCCAGCAGCCCCACTAGCGGGACGATCTACGAGCAGTACTTC.

The chain links TRBV6-5 to TRBJ2-6; D may be TRBD2 (6 bases). This CDR3 spans 15 amino acids. Germline assignment: CDR1 MNHEY and CDR2 SVGAGI. Trimming left V 6 bases short and J 1 base short, with 10 bases between. The CDR3 sequence: CASRGLSSGANVLTF. The CDR3, as DNA: TGTGCCAGCAGGGGACTCTCATCTGGGGCCAACGTCCTGACTTTC.

The rearrangement joins TRBV6-1 to TRBJ1-6; D not certain. Trimming removed 5 bases at V and 2 bases at J, with 7 bases between. Germline values: CDR1 MNHNS, CDR2 SASEGT. This CDR3 is 14 amino acids long. The CDR3 loop is CASSTGPYNSPLHF. The CDR3 bases are TGTGCCAGCAGTACCGGACCCTATAATTCACCCCTCCACTTT.